Below, 15 T cell receptor beta chains from the same sample are listed, as sequenced in a study of early T cells in non-severe SARS-CoV-2 infection. TCRdb recomputed calls from the 5' RACE reads with MiXCR, one row per CDR3 protein. The sample has around 94,000 distinct CDR3 sequences, about an eighth seen once. Sequenced sample: whole blood. The receptors shown here come from an adult who was a healthcare worker with PCR-confirmed SARS-CoV-2 infection or an uninfected control (not recorded which).

In its sample, this clonotype was seen a few times. The chain carries TRBV10-2 and TRBJ2-7, with D perhaps matching TRBD2 (5 bases). V shed 6 bases and J shed 2 bases, with 14 bases lying between them. The CDR3 is made up of 14 amino acids. Germline V lookup: CDR1 WSHSY, CDR2 SAAADI. DNA for the CDR3: TGCGCCAGCAGAAATCCCAGAGGGACCTACGAGCAGTACTTC. Translated: CASRNPRGTYEQYF.

This chain uses TRBV3-1 with TRBJ1-4; perhaps TRBD1 as D (5 bases). The CDR3 is 13 amino acids. Germline V gene lookup returns CDR1 LGHDT and CDR2 YNNKEL (reference sequence). V shed 8 bases and J shed 5 bases, with 12 bases lying between them. The CDR3 DNA reads TGTGCCAGCCGTGGGGGTCCCAATGAAAAACTGTTTTTT. It encodes CASRGGPNEKLFF. Together with reference TRBV3-1 and TRBJ1-4, the CDR3 gives the full variable domain: DTAVSQTPKYLVTQMGNDKSIKCEQNLGHDTMYWYKQDSKKFLKIMFSYNNKELIINETVPNRFSPKSPDKAHLNLHINSLELGDSAVYFCASRGGPNEKLFFGSGTQLSVL.

CDR3 region: CASSVTNEQFF. The CDR3 DNA sequence: TGTGCCAGCAGCGTAACAAATGAGCAGTTCTTC. The genes are TRBV9 and TRBJ2-1, with no clear D. The CDR3 is made up of 11 amino acids. Germline V gene data show CDR1 as SGDLS and CDR2 as YYNGEE. Trimming removed 1 base at V and 7 bases at J, with 3 bases between.

The chain recombines TRBV2 with TRBJ2-3; the D is unclear. V was shortened by 6 bases and J by 0 bases, with 10 bases between the two germline ends. This CDR3 region has 14 residues. The V gene's germline CDR1 is SNHLY and CDR2 FYNNEI. This CDR3 reads CASSVFLSTDTQYF. As DNA, the CDR3 is TGTGCCAGCAGCGTATTTCTCAGCACAGATACGCAGTATTTT.

This clonotype was observed a handful of times. The V and J genes are TRBV7-9 and TRBJ2-3; unclear D gene. Germline V lookup: CDR1 SEHNR, CDR2 FQNEAQ (reference sequence). Trimming removed 3 bases at V and 2 bases at J, with 9 bases between. This CDR3 spans 14 amino acids. Here the CDR3 reads CASSLHGSTDTQYF. For the CDR3, the DNA is TGTGCCAGCAGCTTGCATGGCTCCACAGATACGCAGTATTTT.

This clonotype was detected a few times. The V call is TRBV29-1, the J call TRBJ1-2; tentative D call: TRBD1 (5 bases). This CDR3 contains 11 residues. The ends were cut back, 3 bases at V and 6 bases at J, with 8 bases in the middle. Germline V gives CDR1 SQVTM, CDR2 ANQGSEA. CDR3 in DNA: TGCAGCGTTGACCGAGGGGATGGCTACACCTTC. Translation: CSVDRGDGYTF. The whole variable domain, remainder taken from reference TRBV29-1 and TRBJ1-2, is SAVISQKPSRDICQRGTSLTIQCQVDSQVTMMFWYRQQPGQSLTLIATANQGSEATYESGFVIDKFPISRPNLTFSTLTVSNMSPEDSSIYLCSVDRGDGYTFGSGTRLTVV.

This clonotype was found many times. The chain has TRBV27 and TRBJ2-7, with 9 bases fitting TRBD1. The V and J ends lost 2 bases and 3 bases, in that order; junction bases with no gene match: 8. The CDR3 consists of 16 residues. In germline, CDR1 is MNHEY, CDR2 SMNVEV (reference sequence). The CDR3 loop is CASSLHLRDRDYEQYF. The DNA for the CDR3 is TGTGCCAGCAGTTTACACCTCCGGGACAGGGACTACGAGCAGTACTTC.

This chain connects TRBV7-2 to TRBJ2-7, with D tentatively TRBD1 (5 bases). The CDR3 totals 12 residues. V lost 5 bases and J 10 bases, leaving 15 bases between the germline ends. Germline values: CDR1 SGHTA, CDR2 FQGNSA. The CDR3 loop is CASSPDTSPQYF. For the CDR3, the DNA is TGTGCCAGCAGCCCGGACACCAGTCCCCAGTACTTC.

Remarks on this clonotype: A junction end diverges from the germline sequence, so it may reflect a read error. The CDR3 protein is CVSRTTRGTEAFF. DNA for the CDR3: TGTGTCAGCAGAACAACCCGGGGCACTGAAGCTTTCTTT. The V gene is TRBV28, the J gene TRBJ1-1, with no clear D. Germline values: CDR1 MDHEN, CDR2 SYDVKM. There are 13 residues in the CDR3.

There are a few counts of this clonotype. This chain connects TRBV12-3 or TRBV12-4 to TRBJ1-5, with TRBD1 matching 7 bases. Germline trimming cut 1 base from V and 4 bases from J; bases unmatched to any gene: 4. CDR3 length: 15 residues. In DNA form, the CDR3 reads TGTGCCAGCAGTTTAGGGTACAGGGGTAATCAGCCCCAGCATTTT. Protein product: CASSLGYRGNQPQHF.

J is TRBJ2-5 and V is TRBV6-5, with TRBD1 matching over 8 bases. The germline CDR1 and CDR2 sequences are MNHEY and SVGAGI. This CDR3 spans 16 amino acids. The junction had 12 bases not matched to a gene; V was cut back by 4 bases and J by 5 bases. The CDR3 region is CASSSYRGLGQETQYF. The CDR3 DNA follows: TGTGCCAGCAGTTCATACAGGGGGTTAGGGCAGGAGACCCAGTACTTC.

This clonotype has ten or more counts. This chain connects TRBV7-9 to TRBJ1-1; D remains ambiguous. The CDR3 loop spans 12 amino acids. With 4 bases removed from V and 7 bases from J, the gap between germline ends came to 10 bases. Germline V lookup: CDR1 SEHNR, CDR2 FQNEAQ (reference sequence). The CDR3 nucleotides read TGTGCCAGCAGCTCCGCATGGGGTGAAGCTTTCTTT. Protein product: CASSSAWGEAFF. The whole variable domain, remainder taken from reference TRBV7-9 and TRBJ1-1, is DTGVSQNPRHKITKRGQNVTFRCDPISEHNRLYWYRQTLGQGPEFLTYFQNEAQLEKSRLLSDRFSAERPKGSFSTLEIQRTEQGDSAMYLCASSSAWGEAFFGQGTRLTVV.

This clonotype was counted a few times. The rearrangement links TRBV7-9 to TRBJ2-3; 7 positions agree with TRBD2. Losses at the gene ends were 5 bases for V and 2 bases for J; bases not matched to a gene: 10. Germline V CDR1 and CDR2: SEHNR, FQNEAQ (reference sequence). CDR3 length: 16 amino acids. The CDR3: CASSIISGEYTDTQYF. The CDR3 coding sequence is TGTGCCAGCAGCATAATCAGCGGGGAATACACAGATACGCAGTATTTT. Using reference TRBV7-9 and TRBJ2-3 for the parts outside the CDR3, the full variable domain is DTGVSQNPRHKITKRGQNVTFRCDPISEHNRLYWYRQTLGQGPEFLTYFQNEAQLEKSRLLSDRFSAERPKGSFSTLEIQRTEQGDSAMYLCASSIISGEYTDTQYFGPGTRLTVL.

This clonotype has only a few counts. CDR3 DNA sequence: TGCGCCAGCAGCCAAAGAGGGGGCGAATTCCCTGAAGCTTTCTTT. The encoded protein is CASSQRGGEFPEAFF. This chain links TRBV4-3 with TRBJ1-1; the match to TRBD1 covers 7 bases. CDR1 is LGHNA, CDR2 YSLEER, per germline. The CDR3 has 15 residues. The V segment lost 2 bases and the J segment 6 bases; nucleotides outside the gene matches: 9.

This clonotype came up a few times. The J gene is TRBJ1-1, the V gene TRBV5-6; D unresolved. Germline loops: CDR1 SGHDT, CDR2 YYEEEE. The CDR3 has 14 residues. V was clipped by 4 bases and J by 1 base, with 11 bases between them. The CDR3 reads CASSPPRSNTEAFF. As DNA, the CDR3 is TGTGCCAGCAGCCCGCCCCGGTCGAACACTGAAGCTTTCTTT.